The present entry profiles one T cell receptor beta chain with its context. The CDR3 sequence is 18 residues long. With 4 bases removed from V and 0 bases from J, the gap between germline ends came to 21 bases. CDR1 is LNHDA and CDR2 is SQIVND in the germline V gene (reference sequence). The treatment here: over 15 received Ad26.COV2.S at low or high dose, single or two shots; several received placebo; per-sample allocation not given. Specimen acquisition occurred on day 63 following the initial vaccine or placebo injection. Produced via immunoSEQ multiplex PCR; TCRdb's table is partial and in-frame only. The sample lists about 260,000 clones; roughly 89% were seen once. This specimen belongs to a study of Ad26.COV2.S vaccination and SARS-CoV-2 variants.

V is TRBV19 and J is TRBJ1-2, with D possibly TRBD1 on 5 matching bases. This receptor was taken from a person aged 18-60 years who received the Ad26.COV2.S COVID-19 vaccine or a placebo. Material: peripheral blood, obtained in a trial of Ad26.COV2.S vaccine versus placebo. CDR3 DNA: TGTGCCAGTAGTACCCGGGACGGTGATCCTAGGACTAACTATGGCTACACCTTC. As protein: CASSTRDGDPRTNYGYTF.